The 21 T cell receptor beta chains listed next were all sequenced from one sample in a study of T cell responses to AZD1222 COVID-19 vaccine. Using immunoSEQ multiplex PCR, the repertoire was profiled, and TCRdb retains in-frame clones only, with some absent. The table records some 150,000 clones, 92% of them present only once. Specimen: peripheral blood, collected 28 days after the second AZD1222 dose. Source of these receptors: an adult who received the AZD1222 COVID-19 vaccine.

The gene calls are TRBV28 and TRBJ2-7; TRBD2 aligns across 11 bases. The V and J ends lost 4 bases and 2 bases, in that order; junction bases with no gene match: 7. The V gene's germline CDR1 is MDHEN and CDR2 SYDVKM. The CDR3 totals 16 residues. The CDR3 spells CASSSPGTSGTYEQYF. The CDR3 DNA is TGTGCCAGCAGTTCCCCGGGGACTAGCGGAACCTACGAGCAGTACTTC. Full variable domain (outside the CDR3, taken from reference TRBV28 and TRBJ2-7): DVKVTQSSRYLVKRTGEKVFLECVQDMDHENMFWYRQDPGLGLRLIYFSYDVKMKEKGDIPEGYSVSREKKERFSLILESASTNQTSMYLCASSSPGTSGTYEQYFGPGTRLTVT.

The rearrangement links TRBV28 to TRBJ1-2; possible D gene TRBD1, 5 bases. The CDR3 totals 15 residues. Trimming took 4 bases from V and 7 from J, leaving 19 bases between them. Germline V gene data show CDR1 as MDHEN and CDR2 as SYDVKM. The CDR3 sequence: CASSSPSGGGGGYTF. The CDR3 bases are TGTGCCAGCAGTTCCCCGAGCGGGGGGGGAGGTGGCTACACCTTC.

In the case of this clone: Other DNA sequences in the sample encode the same CDR3. V is TRBV28 and J is TRBJ1-4; D is perhaps TRBD1 (5 bases). The CDR3 has 13 amino acids. V lost 2 bases and J 4 bases, leaving 5 bases between the germline ends. Germline-derived CDR1 and CDR2 are MDHEN and SYDVKM. CDR3 coding DNA: TGTGCCAGCAGTTTAGGGGGTAATGAAAAACTGTTTTTT. Translated, it gives CASSLGGNEKLFF.

This clone was detected only once. The CDR3 DNA reads TGTGCCAGCAGTCTGACAGGGGAAGCTTTCTTT. Its translation: CASSLTGEAFF. The chain joins TRBV12-3 or TRBV12-4 to TRBJ1-1; 7 bases map to TRBD1. V lost 5 bases, J lost 8 bases, and 2 bases stayed unmatched. The CDR3 sequence is 11 residues long.

The V and J genes are TRBV7-9 and TRBJ2-1; D is undetermined. CDR1 SEHNR and CDR2 FQNEAQ come from the germline V gene (reference sequence). The CDR3 covers 13 residues. V was clipped by 4 bases and J by 9 bases, with 13 bases between them. CDR3 DNA sequence: TGTGCCAGCAGCTCCATCCCCTTTGGTGAGCAGTTCTTC. Amino acids: CASSSIPFGEQFF.

The CDR3: CASSQDFAVREKLFF. The CDR3 bases are TGCGCCAGCAGCCAAGATTTTGCGGTTCGTGAAAAACTGTTTTTT. The genes are TRBV4-1 and TRBJ1-4, with D uncertain. The ends were cut back, 0 bases at V and 7 bases at J, with 12 bases in the middle. Per the germline V gene, CDR1 is MGHRA and CDR2 is YSYEKL. This CDR3 contains 15 residues.

This clone was recorded once. This rearrangement joins TRBV20-1 to TRBJ1-2, with a weak D call TRBD1 (6 bases). CDR3 length: 12 residues. The germline V gene encodes CDR1 DFQATT and CDR2 SNEGSKA (reference sequence). The V and J ends lost 3 bases and 8 bases respectively, with 13 bases between them. The CDR3 bases are TGCAGTGCTAGTTGGTCAGGGGTAGGCTACACCTTC. This codes for CSASWSGVGYTF.

The chain couples TRBV12-3 or TRBV12-4 to TRBJ1-1, with TRBD1 as a possible D gene (5 bases). The CDR3 consists of 13 residues. V was clipped by 3 bases and J by 3 bases, with 8 bases between them. The CDR3 loop is CASSLGRYTEAFF. The CDR3 DNA follows: TGTGCCAGCAGTTTGGGACGGTACACTGAAGCTTTCTTT.

This chain links TRBV4-2 with TRBJ1-3; D possibly corresponds to TRBD1 (6 bases). This CDR3 contains 16 residues. With 0 bases removed from V and 4 bases from J, the gap between germline ends came to 13 bases. Germline CDR1 LGHNA, CDR2 YNFKEQ. CDR3 bases: TGTGCCAGCAGCCAAGATCCGGGGGGCCACGGAAACACCATATATTTT. Its protein product is CASSQDPGGHGNTIYF.

The chain has TRBV19 and TRBJ2-3; D is unresolved. Trimming shortened V by 0 bases and J by 3 bases, and 13 bases separated the two germline ends. The CDR3 is 16 amino acids. Per the germline V gene, CDR1 is LNHDA and CDR2 is SQIVND (reference sequence). The CDR3 nucleotides are TGTGCCAGTAGTATAGATCTCCTAGGAAGAACAGATACGCAGTATTTT. This translates into CASSIDLLGRTDTQYF.

The gene calls are TRBV4-1 and TRBJ1-5; D gene unclear. The CDR3 consists of 16 residues. The ends were cut back, 2 bases at V and 1 base at J, with 12 bases in the middle. Germline V CDR1 and CDR2: MGHRA, YSYEKL. The chain's CDR3 is CASSQRVGQSNQPQHF. Here the CDR3 DNA reads TGCGCCAGCAGCCAACGTGTCGGCCAAAGCAATCAGCCCCAGCATTTT.

This clone was seen only once. This rearrangement joins TRBV5-1 to TRBJ1-2, with a tentative D call TRBD1 (5 bases). The CDR3 consists of 14 residues. The germline V gene has CDR1 SGHRS and CDR2 YFSETQ. V lost 3 bases to trimming and J lost 8 bases, with 17 bases between them. Here the CDR3 DNA reads TGCGCCAGCAGCTCCTTGACCTTTAGGGGCGGCTACACCTTC. Protein: CASSSLTFRGGYTF.

The J gene is TRBJ2-5, the V gene TRBV29-1; 12 nucleotides agree with TRBD1. This CDR3 region has 16 residues. V gave up 0 bases and J gave up 5 bases; unmatched junction bases: 7. Germline V gene lookup returns CDR1 SQVTM and CDR2 ANQGSEA. CDR3 loop: CSVEEWGTGGRETQYF. For the CDR3, the DNA is TGCAGCGTTGAAGAATGGGGGACAGGGGGCAGGGAGACCCAGTACTTC.

The chain combines TRBV7-9 with TRBJ1-2, with 7 positions matching TRBD1. CDR3 length: 16 amino acids. V gave up 1 base and J gave up 8 bases; unmatched junction bases: 13. CDR1 and CDR2 (germline): SEHNR, FQNEAQ (reference sequence). The CDR3, as DNA: TGTGCCAGCAGCTTAGGACAGGGCCCCCGCTTGAAGGGCTACACCTTC. The encoded protein is CASSLGQGPRLKGYTF.

This chain joins TRBV7-9 and TRBJ2-7; D might be TRBD1 (5 bases). There are 13 residues in the CDR3. The germline V and J ends were trimmed by 7 bases and 5 bases, with 15 bases remaining between them. The germline V gene has CDR1 SEHNR and CDR2 FQNEAQ (reference sequence). The CDR3 coding sequence is TGTGCCAGCACCGACATCAGGGTGGACGAGCAGTACTTC. Its protein is CASTDIRVDEQYF.

J is TRBJ1-1 and V is TRBV3-1 (or the pseudogene TRBV3-2), with D unresolved. This CDR3 is built from 14 residues. Per the germline V gene, CDR1 is LGHDT and CDR2 is YNNKEL (reference sequence). V dropped 4 bases and J dropped 13 bases, with 22 bases sitting between them. This CDR3 reads CASSPPLSQVGSFF. The CDR3 region has the DNA TGTGCCAGCAGCCCCCCCTTGAGCCAAGTAGGGAGTTTCTTT.

The table lists this clone with a count of one. This chain uses TRBV2 with TRBJ1-5; no clear D gene. V lost 1 base, J lost 0 bases, and 10 bases lay in between. The CDR3 extends over 16 amino acids. The germline gives CDR1 SNHLY, CDR2 FYNNEI. In DNA form, the CDR3 reads TGTGCCAGCAGTGAAGGGGAGACCTATAGCAATCAGCCCCAGCATTTT. Protein product: CASSEGETYSNQPQHF.

The chain couples TRBV7-9 to TRBJ1-1; D ambiguous. Germline CDR1 is SEHNR and CDR2 is FQNEAQ (reference sequence). Trimming removed 2 bases from V and 0 bases from J, with 4 bases in between. The CDR3 is 13 residues long. The CDR3 sequence: CASSLQMNTEAFF. In nucleotides, the CDR3 is TGTGCCAGCAGCTTACAGATGAACACTGAAGCTTTCTTT. The whole variable domain, filled in from reference TRBV7-9 and TRBJ1-1, reads DTGVSQNPRHKITKRGQNVTFRCDPISEHNRLYWYRQTLGQGPEFLTYFQNEAQLEKSRLLSDRFSAERPKGSFSTLEIQRTEQGDSAMYLCASSLQMNTEAFFGQGTRLTVV.

This clone has just one count. The rearrangement joins TRBV4-2 to TRBJ1-2; D not certain. The CDR3 runs to 15 residues. CDR1 and CDR2 (germline): LGHNA, YNFKEQ. With 0 bases removed from V and 1 base from J, the gap between germline ends came to 9 bases. The CDR3 protein is CASSQETRINYGYTF. CDR3 in DNA: TGTGCCAGCAGCCAAGAGACCCGGATTAACTATGGCTACACCTTC.

This rearrangement joins TRBV7-2 to TRBJ1-1; D call uncertain. The CDR3 contains 14 residues. V lost 1 base and J 0 bases, leaving 6 bases between the germline ends. Germline V gives CDR1 SGHTA, CDR2 FQGNSA. The CDR3 loop is CASSLVRLNTEAFF. CDR3 nucleotide sequence: TGTGCCAGCAGCTTAGTTAGGCTGAACACTGAAGCTTTCTTT.

This clone was seen just once. The CDR3 coding sequence is TGTGCCAGCTCACCACAACCTGGAGAGCAGTTCTTC. Residues: CASSPQPGEQFF. The V gene is TRBV18, the J gene TRBJ2-1, with D hard to call. Germline CDR1 KGHSH, CDR2 LQKENI. Trimming stripped 1 base from V and 10 bases from J, with 8 bases between. The CDR3 loop spans 12 amino acids.